The 21 T cell receptor beta chains below were found in one sample sequenced in a study of spatial heterogeneity in lung cancer. TCRdb re-derived calls from the 5' RACE reads in MiXCR, one entry per CDR3 protein. Of about 5,600 distinct CDR3 sequences listed, more than 4% are singletons. Antigen specificity for these receptors is unknown. Time point given: sample taken at primary tumor resection. Study results and caveats: Counts that tracked tumor mutation counts were those of expanded intratumoral alpha and beta TCRs.

Source: lung tumor tissue, taken at surgery. These receptors all come from a male donor with early-stage non-small cell lung cancer.

Sample share makes this clonotype medium-sized. The V gene is TRBV6-4, the J gene TRBJ2-1, with 10 positions matching TRBD2. Germline CDR1 is MRHNA and CDR2 is SNTAGT. The CDR3 contains 17 residues. V was clipped by 0 bases and J by 1 base; unmatched bases: 3. CDR3 region: CASSDSPSGSSYNEQFF. The CDR3 nucleotides read TGTGCCAGCAGTGACTCGCCTAGCGGGAGTTCCTACAATGAGCAGTTCTTC.

This clonotype has only a few counts. The gene calls are TRBV18 and TRBJ2-7; D remains ambiguous. This CDR3 contains 13 residues. The germline CDR1 and CDR2 sequences are KGHSH and LQKENI. V lost 2 bases to trimming and J lost 1 base, with 6 bases between them. The CDR3 spells CASSPGVSYEQYF. In DNA form, the CDR3 reads TGTGCCAGCTCACCAGGGGTATCCTACGAGCAGTACTTC.

This clonotype was detected many times. The chain uses TRBV7-9 and TRBJ1-1; the D is unclear. The CDR3 runs to 14 residues. Germline V lookup: CDR1 SEHNR, CDR2 FQNEAQ (reference sequence). Trimming took 4 bases from V and 2 from J, leaving 11 bases between them. This CDR3 reads CASSSLTSNTEAFF. In DNA, the CDR3 is TGTGCCAGCAGCTCTCTCACCTCCAACACTGAAGCTTTCTTT.

This clonotype is labeled as medium-sized (0.01 to 0.1%). The V call is TRBV5-1, the J call TRBJ2-2; no definite D call. The V gene's germline CDR1 is SGHRS and CDR2 YFSETQ. V lost 0 bases to trimming and J lost 0 bases, with 6 bases between them. The CDR3 has 15 residues. DNA for the CDR3: TGCGCCAGCAGCTTGGTCCGGGCGAACACCGGGGAGCTGTTTTTT. Amino acid sequence: CASSLVRANTGELFF.

This clonotype was seen repeatedly, ten times or more. This sequence joins TRBV12-3 or TRBV12-4 and TRBJ1-4; unclear D gene. This CDR3 comprises 16 residues. Trimming took off 1 base at V and 0 bases at J, with 9 bases between the two ends. CDR3 loop: CASSLGLWSTNEKLFF. The CDR3 region has the DNA TGTGCCAGCAGTTTAGGCCTCTGGTCAACTAATGAAAAACTGTTTTTT.

The sample holds many counts of this clonotype. The chain carries TRBV20-1 and TRBJ2-5; 9 bases map to TRBD2. V dropped 6 bases and J dropped 1; count of bases not matched to a gene: 12. The CDR3 has 16 amino acids. Germline V gene lookup returns CDR1 DFQATT and CDR2 SNEGSKA (reference sequence). In DNA form, the CDR3 reads TGCAGTGCGGTTTCTAGCGGGGCCGAGACCCAAGAGACCCAGTACTTC. This encodes CSAVSSGAETQETQYF.

This clonotype was recorded at least ten times. CDR3 in amino acids: CASSLRGGQNEKLFF. The CDR3 DNA reads as TGTGCCAGCAGCTTACGGGGGGGGCAAAATGAAAAACTGTTTTTT. The gene calls are TRBV7-8 and TRBJ1-4; TRBD1 might be the D (6 bases). Per germline, CDR1 SGHVS and CDR2 FQNEAQ. V was pared by 2 bases and J by 5 bases, with 12 bases between. The CDR3 totals 15 residues.

This clonotype was seen many times. The rearrangement uses TRBV6-6 and TRBJ2-1, with 10 bases that match TRBD2. Germline loops: CDR1 MNHNY, CDR2 SVGAGI (reference sequence). The CDR3 contains 13 residues. Unmatched junction bases numbered 4, after V lost 5 bases and J lost 9 bases. The CDR3 loop reads CASSRGLAAEQFF. DNA of the CDR3: TGTGCCAGCAGTCGAGGACTAGCGGCTGAGCAGTTCTTC.

This clonotype is medium-sized (0.01 to 0.1%). The chain couples TRBV4-1 to TRBJ2-1; D possibly corresponds to TRBD1 (6 bases). The CDR3 loop spans 21 amino acids. The V and J ends lost 3 bases and 0 bases respectively, with 27 bases between them. The germline V gene encodes CDR1 MGHRA and CDR2 YSYEKL. CDR3 protein: CASSQVPPKPGHRSSYNEQFF. Here the CDR3 DNA reads TGCGCCAGCAGCCAGGTTCCCCCCAAACCGGGACACAGGAGCTCCTACAATGAGCAGTTCTTC.

This clonotype was detected many times. The chain links TRBV25-1 to TRBJ2-7, with 11 bases identical to TRBD1. Germline V gene data show CDR1 as MGHDK and CDR2 as SYGVNS. V gave up 2 bases and J gave up 6 bases; unmatched junction bases: 3. The CDR3 has 14 residues. For the CDR3, the DNA is TGTGCCAGCAGTGAAGCCGGGACAGGGGGCGAGCAGTACTTC. As protein: CASSEAGTGGEQYF.

The CDR3 here is CASSLSGSTEAFF. Here the CDR3 DNA reads TGTGCCAGCAGCTTATCAGGGTCTACTGAAGCTTTCTTT. The V and J genes are TRBV7-9 and TRBJ1-1, with a tentative D call TRBD1 (5 bases). The germline V gene encodes CDR1 SEHNR and CDR2 FQNEAQ (reference sequence). V was pared by 2 bases and J by 5 bases, with 9 bases between. The CDR3 runs 13 residues.

This clonotype is medium-sized by share. The chain recombines TRBV28 with TRBJ1-4; D gene uncertain. Germline V lookup: CDR1 MDHEN, CDR2 SYDVKM. V shed 4 bases and J shed 6 bases, with 6 bases lying between them. The CDR3 totals 12 residues. The chain's CDR3 is CASSSSHEKLFF. The CDR3 DNA sequence: TGTGCCAGCAGTTCAAGTCATGAAAAACTGTTTTTT.

In its sample, this clonotype is medium-sized. The genes are TRBV18 and TRBJ2-7, with 7 positions matching TRBD1. V was pared by 4 bases and J by 6 bases, with 9 bases of the junction left unmatched. The germline V gene encodes CDR1 KGHSH and CDR2 LQKENI. This CDR3 has 14 amino acids. DNA for the CDR3: TGTGCCAGCTCACTTCATAGCACAGGGGTCGAGCAGTACTTC. As protein: CASSLHSTGVEQYF.

Ten or more counts support this clonotype. The V call is TRBV20-1, the J call TRBJ2-3; a possible D gene is TRBD2 (6 bases). Germline V lookup: CDR1 DFQATT, CDR2 SNEGSKA (reference sequence). V was cut by 1 base and J by 7 bases, with 12 bases left in between. The CDR3 runs 13 residues. DNA for the CDR3: TGCAGTGCTAGAGCCCCGACTAGTTATACGCAGTATTTT. Its translation: CSARAPTSYTQYF.

By proportion, this clonotype is medium-sized. This chain uses TRBV18 with TRBJ1-1; no clear D. The CDR3 contains 12 residues. The ends were cut back, 3 bases at V and 6 bases at J, with 8 bases in the middle. In germline, CDR1 is KGHSH, CDR2 LQKENI. CDR3 amino acids: CASSPTGPEAFF. CDR3 nucleotide sequence: TGTGCCAGCTCACCGACCGGGCCTGAAGCTTTCTTT.

This clonotype was found many times. The chain links TRBV7-9 to TRBJ1-2; 12 bases match TRBD1. CDR3 size: 15 residues. The germline CDR1 and CDR2 sequences are SEHNR and FQNEAQ (reference sequence). V was clipped by 9 bases and J by 2 bases; unmatched bases: 7. This chain's CDR3 is CASKPGTGGNYGYTF. The CDR3 nucleotides read TGTGCCAGTAAACCCGGGACAGGGGGCAACTATGGCTACACCTTC.

This clonotype was found many times. The V gene is TRBV7-9, the J gene TRBJ2-3, with unresolved D. Germline CDR1 and CDR2: SEHNR and FQNEAQ (reference sequence). The CDR3 has 14 residues. Between the trimmed V and J ends, which lost 2 bases and 4 bases, there was a span of 10 bases. CDR3 sequence reads: CASSLKIGPDTQYF. The CDR3 nucleotides read TGTGCCAGCAGCTTAAAGATAGGTCCAGATACGCAGTATTTT.

Within the sample, this clonotype is medium-sized (0.01 to 0.1%). The chain links TRBV28 to TRBJ1-3, with D perhaps TRBD1 (5 bases). Between the trimmed V and J ends, which lost 3 bases and 3 bases, there was a span of 6 bases. Per the germline V gene, CDR1 is MDHEN and CDR2 is SYDVKM. The CDR3 contains 13 residues. The CDR3 coding sequence is TGTGCCAGCAGTTTGAGGGGTGGAAACACCATATATTTT. Translating gives CASSLRGGNTIYF. The full variable domain, rest sourced from reference TRBV28 and TRBJ1-3, is DVKVTQSSRYLVKRTGEKVFLECVQDMDHENMFWYRQDPGLGLRLIYFSYDVKMKEKGDIPEGYSVSREKKERFSLILESASTNQTSMYLCASSLRGGNTIYFGEGSWLTVV.

In this sample, this clonotype is medium-sized (0.01 to 0.1%). The J gene is TRBJ2-7, the V gene TRBV29-1; D call uncertain. This CDR3 contains 13 residues. In germline, CDR1 is SQVTM, CDR2 ANQGSEA. Deletions cut 4 bases from V and 5 bases from J, with 15 bases between. CDR3 nucleotide sequence: TGCAGCGTTGCGGGTTGGGATTTCGACGAGCAGTACTTC. Its translation is CSVAGWDFDEQYF.

The sample holds many counts of this clonotype. J is TRBJ2-1 and V is TRBV27; TRBD2 agrees at 7 bases. V was clipped by 4 bases and J by 9 bases; unmatched bases: 12. Germline loops: CDR1 MNHEY, CDR2 SMNVEV (reference sequence). The CDR3 loop spans 15 amino acids. Here the CDR3 reads CASSYGGLGVGEQFF. CDR3 nucleotides: TGTGCCAGCAGTTACGGTGGACTAGGGGTAGGTGAGCAGTTCTTC.

This clonotype showed up many times. The V gene is TRBV20-1, the J gene TRBJ1-5; no clear D gene. This CDR3 region has 12 residues. The germline CDR1 and CDR2 sequences are DFQATT and SNEGSKA (reference sequence). Trimming cost V 4 bases and J 2 bases, with 6 bases left between them. The CDR3: CSATPGNQPQHF. The CDR3, as DNA: TGCAGTGCTACACCGGGCAATCAGCCCCAGCATTTT.